This T cell receptor (beta chain) was sequenced in a study of shared clonotypes between healthy human individuals. Looking at the study overall: The plates for each donor numbered three CD4 naive, three CD4 memory, two CD8 naive and one CD8 memory.

Per the original methods: ImmunoSEQ yielded junction-only sequences lacking quality scores, so filtering differed. Clones were read by immunoSEQ multiplex PCR, and TCRdb kept only the in-frame ones, dropping some. For V, J and clone size, that table is used; D and trimming come from the DNA. The sample has about a million clones, roughly 72% seen once. V lost 4 bases and J lost 3; bases outside the gene matches: 5. Germline lookup yields CDR1 MGHRA and CDR2 YSYEKL. The CDR3 is 15 amino acids. Remarks on this clone: The antigen is unknown.

General observations from the study: Having only a few donors restricted how much genetic and exposure-history diversity was captured.

The sequenced sample was memory CD4+ T cells sorted from blood. Subset denoted: CD45RA-negative fraction. The genes are TRBV4-1 and TRBJ2-3; 9 bases agree with TRBD1. The TCR was taken from a man aged 18-30 years in good health. The CDR3 nucleotides read TGCGCCAGCAGCCTTGACAGGGGGGGGACAGATACGCAGTATTTT. Translated: CASSLDRGGTDTQYF.